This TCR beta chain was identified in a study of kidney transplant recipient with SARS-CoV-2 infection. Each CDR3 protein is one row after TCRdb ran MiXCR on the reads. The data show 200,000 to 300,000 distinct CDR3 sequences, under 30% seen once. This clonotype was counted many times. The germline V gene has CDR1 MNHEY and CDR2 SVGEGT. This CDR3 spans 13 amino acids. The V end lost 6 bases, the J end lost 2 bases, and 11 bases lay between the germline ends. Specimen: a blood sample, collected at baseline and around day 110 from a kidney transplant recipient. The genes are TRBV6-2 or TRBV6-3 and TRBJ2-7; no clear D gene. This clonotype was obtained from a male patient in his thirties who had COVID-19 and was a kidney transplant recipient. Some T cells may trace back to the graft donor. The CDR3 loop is CASSGSTTYEQYF. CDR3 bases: TGTGCCAGCAGCGGGTCCACGACCTACGAGCAGTACTTC.